A single TCR beta chain is shown here with its context. CD8 cells classed as naive were CD45RO-negative and positively selected for CCR7, excluding terminally differentiated effector memory CD45RA+ cells. Profiled with immunoSEQ multiplex PCR; TCRdb holds only in-frame clones, not every one. This table has over 750,000 clones, roughly 96% appearing once. This record belongs to a study of shared clonotypes between healthy human individuals. Study-wide context: Every donor yielded three CD4 naive, three CD4 memory, two CD8 naive and one CD8 memory plate.

Trimming pared 1 base from V and 7 bases from J, leaving 9 bases between. Germline V gives CDR1 SGHTS, CDR2 YDEGEE. This CDR3 comprises 13 residues. The sequencing input was naive CD8+ T cells sorted from blood. The TCR comes from a man younger than 40 in good health. The genes are TRBV5-8 and TRBJ1-5; D is undetermined. The CDR3 reads CASSLRYEQPQHF. The CDR3 nucleotides read TGTGCCAGCAGCTTGCGGTATGAGCAGCCCCAGCATTTT.